Below, 32 T cell receptor beta chains from the same sample are listed, as sequenced in a study of blood T cells in healthy people across ages. Alongside a J-beta primer mix, a sample-barcoded 5' primer served in a second PCR lasting roughly 7 to 11 cycles. TCRdb analysed the 5' RACE reads with MiXCR anew, one entry per CDR3 protein. This sample has over 1,500,000 distinct CDR3 sequences; approximately 40% occur once, and the top ten carry about 21%. Sequencing was done on a sample of blood. These receptors were obtained from a human donor in good health.

Only a few counts were recorded for this clonotype. The V and J genes are TRBV10-3 and TRBJ1-2; D is ambiguous. V gave up 6 bases and J gave up 3 bases, with 11 bases separating them. CDR1 is ENHRY, CDR2 SYGVKD, per germline. The CDR3 totals 13 residues. The CDR3 reads CAIRADGDYGYTF. The CDR3, as DNA: TGTGCCATCAGGGCCGACGGTGACTATGGCTACACCTTC.

In the case of this clonotype: Given the absence of the conserved phenylalanine or tryptophan at the CDR3 end, a read error is likely. This chain connects TRBV4-3 to TRBJ2-3, with D possibly matching TRBD2 (5 bases). Trimming pared 4 bases from V and 2 bases from J, leaving 13 bases between. From germline, CDR1 is LGHNA and CDR2 YSLEER. This CDR3 has 15 residues. Here the CDR3 reads CASSPVVRDTDTQYL. The CDR3 DNA sequence: TGCGCCAGCAGCCCGGTGGTGAGGGACACAGATACGCAGTATTTG.

The chain carries TRBV10-3 and TRBJ2-1, with TRBD2 matching over 9 bases. From germline, CDR1 is ENHRY and CDR2 SYGVKD. The CDR3 runs 15 residues. The V and J ends lost 3 bases and 6 bases, in that order; junction bases with no gene match: 6. CDR3 DNA sequence: TGTGCCATCAGTGATCTTGCGGGGGGGCTCAATGAGCAGTTCTTC. Its protein product is CAISDLAGGLNEQFF.

This clonotype was detected ten times or more. The chain carries TRBV18 and TRBJ2-3; possibly TRBD1 for D (5 bases). In germline, CDR1 is KGHSH, CDR2 LQKENI. V gave up 3 bases and J gave up 3 bases, with 10 bases separating them. The CDR3 is made up of 14 amino acids. For the CDR3, the DNA is TGTGCCAGCTCACCGGGGCGTTTGACAGATACGCAGTATTTT. Its translation is CASSPGRLTDTQYF.

The rearrangement uses TRBV5-1 and TRBJ2-1, with TRBD1 matching 8 bases. The V and J ends lost 4 bases and 6 bases, in that order; junction bases with no gene match: 6. This CDR3 spans 14 amino acids. Germline CDR1 is SGHRS and CDR2 is YFSETQ. CDR3 nucleotide sequence: TGCGCCAGCAGCACGGACAGGGTGGTCAATGAGCAGTTCTTC. Its translation is CASSTDRVVNEQFF.

The CDR3 bases are TGTGCCATCAGTCCGGGACTAGCGGCCGTTAGCACAGATACGCAGTATTTT. Protein product: CAISPGLAAVSTDTQYF. This chain links TRBV10-3 with TRBJ2-3; 11 bases fit TRBD2. Germline-derived CDR1 and CDR2 are ENHRY and SYGVKD. Unmatched junction bases numbered 7, after V lost 5 bases and J lost 0 bases. The CDR3 is made up of 17 amino acids.

This clonotype was seen more than once but under ten times. The gene calls are TRBV28 and TRBJ2-7; 7 bases are a match to TRBD1. In germline, CDR1 is MDHEN, CDR2 SYDVKM. V lost 8 bases to trimming and J lost 2 bases; unmatched junction nucleotides: 6. The CDR3 totals 13 residues. Here the CDR3 reads CASLGGQPYEQYF. CDR3 DNA: TGTGCCAGCCTAGGGGGACAGCCCTACGAGCAGTACTTC.

V usage is TRBV12-5 and J usage is TRBJ2-1; D could derive from TRBD1 or TRBD2 (5 bases each). Between the trimmed V and J ends, which lost 2 bases and 4 bases, there was a span of 21 bases. There are 18 residues in the CDR3. The V gene's germline CDR1 is LGHNT and CDR2 FRNRAP. The CDR3 DNA reads as TGTGCTAGTGGTTTGATACTGGGACGGAGCAATTTATACAATGAGCAGTTCTTC. Its protein product is CASGLILGRSNLYNEQFF. The full variable domain, in which reference TRBV12-5 and TRBJ2-1 provide the parts outside the CDR3, is DARVTQTPRHKVTEMGQEVTMRCQPILGHNTVFWYRQTMMQGLELLAYFRNRAPLDDSGMPKDRFSAEMPDATLATLKIQPSEPRDSAVYFCASGLILGRSNLYNEQFFGPGTRLTVL.

V usage is TRBV27 and J usage is TRBJ2-6; no firm D call. The germline CDR1 and CDR2 sequences are MNHEY and SMNVEV (reference sequence). Trimming removed 2 bases from V and 0 bases from J, with 8 bases in between. The CDR3 runs to 16 residues. The CDR3 DNA reads as TGTGCCAGCAGTTTAAACCGGTTCTCTGGGGCCAACGTCCTGACTTTC. Its translation is CASSLNRFSGANVLTF.

This clonotype was seen a handful of times. The chain joins TRBV29-1 to TRBJ1-2; 7 positions match TRBD1. The V and J ends lost 4 bases and 5 bases, in that order; junction bases with no gene match: 13. The CDR3 spans 15 residues. Germline assignment: CDR1 SQVTM and CDR2 ANQGSEA. CDR3 coding DNA: TGCAGCGTTGGAGGACAGGAACAAAGAAATTATGGCTACACCTTC. This sequence encodes CSVGGQEQRNYGYTF.

This rearrangement joins TRBV7-9 to TRBJ2-3; D remains unclear. V lost 5 bases and J lost 2, with 14 bases in between. The germline CDR1 and CDR2 sequences are SEHNR and FQNEAQ (reference sequence). This CDR3 is 15 amino acids long. The CDR3 DNA reads TGTGCCAGCAGCATAAATGGGTTCTTCACAGATACGCAGTATTTT. It specifies CASSINGFFTDTQYF.

This clonotype was detected ten times or more. The chain couples TRBV10-3 to TRBJ2-3, with D possibly being TRBD2 (5 bases). The CDR3 sequence is 15 residues long. From germline, CDR1 is ENHRY and CDR2 SYGVKD. Trimming took off 4 bases at V and 0 bases at J, with 11 bases between the two ends. The CDR3 loop reads CAISAVGDSTDTQYF. CDR3 nucleotide sequence: TGTGCCATCAGTGCGGTCGGGGATAGCACAGATACGCAGTATTTT.

This chain uses TRBV7-2 with TRBJ2-3; D is undetermined. The length of the CDR3 is 12 residues. Per germline, CDR1 SGHTA and CDR2 FQGNSA. The V end lost 4 bases, the J end lost 11 bases, and 13 bases lay between the germline ends. The CDR3 DNA reads TGTGCCAGCAGCTCTTTATACGAGGAGCAGTATTTT. As protein: CASSSLYEEQYF.

This chain uses TRBV20-1 with TRBJ1-1; D not resolved. This CDR3 comprises 12 residues. The germline V gene has CDR1 DFQATT and CDR2 SNEGSKA (reference sequence). V lost 5 bases and J lost 4, with 11 bases in between. The CDR3 coding sequence is TGCAGTGCTCAGACTAGTGGCACTGAAGCTTTCTTT. Translated: CSAQTSGTEAFF.

This clonotype has only a few counts. The chain uses TRBV20-1 and TRBJ1-2; D remains ambiguous. The CDR3 spans 11 residues. Trimming stripped 5 bases from V and 8 bases from J, with 12 bases between. The germline CDR1 and CDR2 sequences are DFQATT and SNEGSKA (reference sequence). The CDR3 nucleotides read TGCAGTGCTCCTTCGACGGGGGGCTACACCTTC. Translated, it gives CSAPSTGGYTF.

This clonotype has only a few counts. This chain joins TRBV28 and TRBJ1-1; the D gene is possibly TRBD1 (6 bases). V lost 6 bases and J lost 3, with 20 bases in between. CDR1 and CDR2 (germline): MDHEN, SYDVKM. The length of the CDR3 is 16 residues. The CDR3 protein is CASSLLSRGGDTEAFF. CDR3 sequence (DNA): TGTGCCAGCAGCCTTCTCTCCAGGGGTGGAGACACTGAAGCTTTCTTT.

This clonotype was seen more than once but under ten times. The genes are TRBV5-1 and TRBJ1-5; possible D gene TRBD1, 5 bases. CDR3 length: 17 residues. Germline V gives CDR1 SGHRS, CDR2 YFSETQ. Trimming shortened V by 0 bases and J by 3 bases, and 16 bases separated the two germline ends. Written as DNA, the CDR3 is TGCGCCAGCAGCTTGGGGGTCGGGGACGCCCTCAATCAGCCCCAGCATTTT. Its protein product is CASSLGVGDALNQPQHF.

The V call is TRBV7-9, the J call TRBJ2-7; D perhaps matches TRBD2 (5 bases). With the DNA end fitting TRBJ2-5 better, the J assignment may be wrong. The CDR3 totals 15 residues. Looked up from germline, CDR1 is SEHNR and CDR2 is FQNEAQ (reference sequence). The CDR3 DNA follows: TGTGCCAGCAGCTTCCTACGCTCGTGGAGGGAGACCCAGTACTTC. Encoded protein: CASSFLRSWRETQYF.

This clonotype was seen more than once but under ten times. A read error may be the cause here, since a much bigger clone is one base away. J is TRBJ1-5 and V is TRBV6-6; no clear D gene. CDR3 length: 12 amino acids. With 7 bases removed from V and 3 bases from J, the gap between germline ends came to 7 bases. Germline V gene lookup returns CDR1 MNHNY and CDR2 SVGAGI (reference sequence). The CDR3, as DNA: TGTGCCAGCAATTCCCCCAATCAGCCCCAGCATTTT. Protein: CASNSPNQPQHF.

The rearrangement links TRBV20-1 to TRBJ1-6, with D perhaps TRBD1 (6 bases). CDR3 size: 14 residues. Per germline, CDR1 DFQATT and CDR2 SNEGSKA (reference sequence). The V end was cut by 1 base, the J end by 7 bases, with 11 bases between. The CDR3 DNA reads as TGCAGTGCTAGAGGAGGACAGACAAATTCACCCCTCCACTTT. Translated: CSARGGQTNSPLHF.

This sequence joins TRBV3-1 and TRBJ2-4; D is tentatively TRBD1 or TRBD2 (5 bases each). The J call may not be correct, given that the DNA end is closer to TRBJ2-7. Germline lookup yields CDR1 LGHDT and CDR2 YNNKEL (reference sequence). The CDR3 is 15 amino acids. CDR3 DNA: TGTGCCAGCAGCCAAATCCGGGACGTCTCCTACGAGCAGTACTTC. This codes for CASSQIRDVSYEQYF.

The chain recombines TRBV7-9 with TRBJ1-2; D gene ambiguous. This CDR3 has 12 amino acids. Germline V lookup: CDR1 SEHNR, CDR2 FQNEAQ (reference sequence). V was pared by 3 bases and J by 8 bases, with 10 bases between. CDR3 sequence reads: CASSFTEGGYTF. The DNA of the CDR3 is TGTGCCAGCAGCTTCACGGAGGGAGGCTACACCTTC.

This clonotype was detected only a few times. V is TRBV10-3 and J is TRBJ2-1; either TRBD1 or TRBD2 may supply D (5 bases each). V was clipped by 3 bases and J by 8 bases, with 17 bases between them. CDR1 and CDR2 from the germline V gene are ENHRY and SYGVKD. This CDR3 spans 15 amino acids. Here the CDR3 reads CAISDPGLVSDEQFF. The CDR3 DNA is TGTGCCATCAGTGACCCGGGGCTAGTTAGCGATGAGCAGTTCTTC.

This clonotype was observed many times. V gene TRBV29-1 combines with J gene TRBJ1-2, with D perhaps matching TRBD1 (5 bases). The germline V gene encodes CDR1 SQVTM and CDR2 ANQGSEA. The CDR3 loop spans 11 amino acids. The V end was cut by 5 bases, the J end by 8 bases, with 12 bases between. CDR3 sequence: CSVRDRRGYTF. As DNA, the CDR3 is TGCAGCGTTAGGGACCGGCGGGGCTACACCTTC.

The chain employs TRBV28 and TRBJ2-7, with D perhaps assigned TRBD1 or TRBD2 (5 bases each). This CDR3 has 13 residues. V dropped 7 bases and J dropped 2 bases, with 12 bases sitting between them. Germline loops: CDR1 MDHEN, CDR2 SYDVKM. The CDR3 is CASNSDRTYEQYF. CDR3 nucleotide sequence: TGTGCCAGCAATAGCGACAGAACCTACGAGCAGTACTTC.

The sample holds many counts of this clonotype. The rearrangement links TRBV4-3 to TRBJ2-6; D is unclear. CDR1 is LGHNA and CDR2 is YSLEER in the germline V gene. The CDR3 length is 16 residues. Trimming left V 7 bases short and J 0 bases short, with 13 bases between. CDR3 bases: TGCGCCAGCATCCCTTTACGGCACTCTGGGGCCAACGTCCTGACTTTC. Translation: CASIPLRHSGANVLTF.

There are a few counts of this clonotype. The rearrangement uses TRBV12-3 or TRBV12-4 and TRBJ2-4; perhaps TRBD2 as D (6 bases). Gene TRBJ2-7 matches the end of the DNA better, so the J call may be wrong. The CDR3 runs to 15 residues. In nucleotides, the CDR3 is TGTGCCAGCAGTTGGGGACCAGGGACTCCCTACGAGCAGTACTTC. This gives the protein CASSWGPGTPYEQYF.

The J gene is TRBJ1-5, the V gene TRBV6-4, with TRBD1 as a possible D gene (5 bases). The germline gives CDR1 MRHNA, CDR2 SNTAGT. The CDR3 has 15 amino acids. The germline V and J ends were trimmed by 2 bases and 4 bases, with 12 bases remaining between them. CDR3: CASSDQTGTNQPQHF. CDR3 DNA sequence: TGTGCCAGCAGTGACCAAACAGGAACTAATCAGCCCCAGCATTTT.

In its sample, this clonotype was seen a few times. DNA of the CDR3: TGTGCCAGCAGTGAGAGTGATGGGGGCGAGCAGTTCTTC. It specifies CASSESDGGEQFF. The chain recombines TRBV2 with TRBJ2-1, with D perhaps matching TRBD1 (6 bases). Germline loops: CDR1 SNHLY, CDR2 FYNNEI. This CDR3 spans 13 amino acids. Trimming took off 3 bases at V and 10 bases at J, with 13 bases between the two ends.

This clonotype was detected only a few times. The gene calls are TRBV5-1 and TRBJ2-3; the D is unclear. Per germline, CDR1 SGHRS and CDR2 YFSETQ. V lost 3 bases and J lost 2, with 10 bases in between. The CDR3 runs 14 residues. CDR3 protein: CASSWIGTTDTQYF. The CDR3, as DNA: TGCGCCAGCAGCTGGATCGGCACCACAGATACGCAGTATTTT.

V is TRBV6-6 and J is TRBJ2-2, with a tentative D call TRBD1 (6 bases). Deletions cut 2 bases from V and 4 bases from J, with 11 bases between. The germline gives CDR1 MNHNY, CDR2 SVGAGI (reference sequence). The CDR3 length is 15 residues. The CDR3, as DNA: TGTGCCAGCAGTTACCGTCAGGGGTTCACCGGGGAGCTGTTTTTT. Translation: CASSYRQGFTGELFF.

Many counts were recorded for this clonotype. This chain uses TRBV20-1 with TRBJ2-1; 10 nucleotides agree with TRBD2. The CDR3 has 14 amino acids. Germline V CDR1 and CDR2: DFQATT, SNEGSKA (reference sequence). After removal of 2 bases from V and 4 bases from J, the junction contained 2 bases not matched to a gene. The CDR3 sequence is CSARLAGAYNEQFF. The CDR3 DNA reads TGCAGTGCTAGACTAGCGGGGGCTTACAATGAGCAGTTCTTC.